This T cell receptor (beta chain) was identified during a study of cytomegalovirus exposure and HLA in healthy donors. Whole-study results and caveats: Overall, about 160 TCR beta chains were annotated as cytomegalovirus-associated. The CMV antigen specificity of a few CMV-associated chains was confirmed through in vitro analysis. Despite most TCR sequences being rare, some public TCRs occurred in many donors. Subsequent analysis found a tendency for first-cohort TCR clusters to co-occur within the roughly 130 validation repertoires.

With regard to this clone: What it binds is unknown.

V shed 8 bases and J 4 bases; nucleotides not matched to a gene: 10. CDR3 size: 15 residues. In germline, CDR1 is MNHEY, CDR2 SMNVEV (reference sequence). Assay used: immunoSEQ multiplex PCR; TCRdb lists only in-frame clones, some missing. The table lists under 150,000 clones, roughly 88% of them singletons. J is TRBJ2-5 and V is TRBV27; 10 bases map to TRBD2. The specimen was PBMCs. This TCR derives from a woman under 30 in good health and CMV-seropositive. The CDR3 loop reads CASRPTSGTGETQYF. The CDR3 DNA reads TGTGCCAGCCGCCCAACTAGCGGGACCGGAGAGACCCAGTACTTC.